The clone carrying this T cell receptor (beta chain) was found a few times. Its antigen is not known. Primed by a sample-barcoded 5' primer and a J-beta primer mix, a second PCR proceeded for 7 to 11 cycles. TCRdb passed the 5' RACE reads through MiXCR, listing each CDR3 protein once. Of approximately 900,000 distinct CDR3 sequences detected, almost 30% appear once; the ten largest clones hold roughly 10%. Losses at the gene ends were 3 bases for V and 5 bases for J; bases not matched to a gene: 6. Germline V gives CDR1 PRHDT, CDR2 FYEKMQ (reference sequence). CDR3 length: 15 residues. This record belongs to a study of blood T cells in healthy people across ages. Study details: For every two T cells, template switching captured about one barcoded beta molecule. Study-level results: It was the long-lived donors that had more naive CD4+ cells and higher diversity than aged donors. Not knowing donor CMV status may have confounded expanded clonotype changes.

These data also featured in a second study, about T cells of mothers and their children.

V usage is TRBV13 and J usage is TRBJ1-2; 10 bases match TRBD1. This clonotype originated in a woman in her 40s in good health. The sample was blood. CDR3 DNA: TGTGCCAGCAGCTTGACAGGGGGCGCCACGTATGGCTACACCTTC. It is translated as CASSLTGGATYGYTF.